This T cell receptor (beta chain) was documented in a study of T cell changes during pregnancy in multiple sclerosis. Germline CDR1 and CDR2: GTSNPN and SVGIG (reference sequence). This CDR3 is 16 amino acids long. Trimming stripped 3 bases from V and 7 bases from J, with 24 bases between. TCRdb's table, derived via immunoSEQ multiplex PCR, lists solely in-frame clones and lacks some. Counted here are fewer than 45,000 clones, 91% occurring once; the ten biggest clones make up 0.47%. This sample comprised CD4+ T cells from peripheral blood mononuclear cells, obtained in the second trimester of pregnancy. The V call is TRBV30, the J call TRBJ2-5; D possibly corresponds to TRBD1 (6 bases). The clonotype originates from a female donor in good health, enrolled as a control in a pregnancy study. CDR3 loop: CAWRFCTGSGVGTQYF. The CDR3 DNA reads TGTGCCTGGAGGTTCTGTACAGGGTCCGGAGTTGGGACCCAGTACTTC.